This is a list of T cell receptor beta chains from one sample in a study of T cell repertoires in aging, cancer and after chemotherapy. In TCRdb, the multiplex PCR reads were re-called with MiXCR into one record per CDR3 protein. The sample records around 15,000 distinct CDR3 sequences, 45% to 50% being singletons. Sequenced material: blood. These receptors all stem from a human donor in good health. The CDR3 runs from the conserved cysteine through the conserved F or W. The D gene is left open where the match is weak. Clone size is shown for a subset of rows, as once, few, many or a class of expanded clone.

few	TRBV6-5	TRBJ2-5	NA	TGTGCCAGCAGTCCCGAGACCTTTTGGGGGGAGACCCAGTACTTC	CASSPETFWGETQYF
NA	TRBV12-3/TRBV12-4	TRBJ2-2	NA	TGTGCCAGCAGTTTCGAGCCCCCCGGGACCTCAAACACCGGGGAGCTGTTTTTT	CASSFEPPGTSNTGELFF
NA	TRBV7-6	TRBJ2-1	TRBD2	TGTGCCAGCAGCTTAAGACTAGCGGGAGGGGTGCAGTTCTTC	CASSLRLAGGVQFF
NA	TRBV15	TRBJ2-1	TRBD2	TGTGCCACCAGCAAGGACCTAGCGGGATCCTACAATGAGCAGTTCTTC	CATSKDLAGSYNEQFF
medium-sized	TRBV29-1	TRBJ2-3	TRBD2	TGCAGCGTTGCGGGGACTAGCGGGTTGGAGGCAGATACGCAGTATTTT	CSVAGTSGLEADTQYF
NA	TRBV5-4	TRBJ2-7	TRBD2	TGTGCCAGCAGCCCAAGGACTAGCGGGTACGAGCAGTACTTC	CASSPRTSGYEQYF
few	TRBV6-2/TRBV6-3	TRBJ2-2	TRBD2	TGTGCCAGCAGTTTCTTAACTAGCGGGAGCCCCGGGGAGCTGTTTTTT	CASSFLTSGSPGELFF
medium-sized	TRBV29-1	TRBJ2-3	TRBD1	TGCAGCGTTGCAGGGACAGGGGGCACAGATACGCAGTATTTT	CSVAGTGGTDTQYF
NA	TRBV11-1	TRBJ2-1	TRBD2	TGTGCCAGCAGCTTAAGGGCGGGAGAATTGGCCAATGAGCAGTTCTTC	CASSLRAGELANEQFF
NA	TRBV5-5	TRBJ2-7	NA	TGTGCCAGCAGGTACTCCAAAACCTACGAGCAGTACTTC	CASRYSKTYEQYF
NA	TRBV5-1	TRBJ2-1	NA	TGCGCCAGCAGCTTGGGGGCGGGGATCAATGAGCAGTTCTTC	CASSLGAGINEQFF
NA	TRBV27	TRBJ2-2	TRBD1	TGTGCCAGCAGTTTTCGGGGGACAGGGACCAACACCGGGGAGCTGTTTTTT	CASSFRGTGTNTGELFF
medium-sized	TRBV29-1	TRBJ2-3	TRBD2	TGCAGCGTTAGGGATCCAGGGAGGGTAGATACGCAGTATTTT	CSVRDPGRVDTQYF
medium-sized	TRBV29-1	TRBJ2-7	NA	TGCAGCGTTGAAGATCTGGGGCGACCGGGAAGCGAGCAGTACTTC	CSVEDLGRPGSEQYF
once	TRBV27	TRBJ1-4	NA	TGTGCCAGCAGTTTACGGCAGGGGCGTGGTGAAAAACTGTTTTTT	CASSLRQGRGEKLFF